The rows below give T cell receptor beta chains drawn from one sample of a study of T cells after posttransplantation cyclophosphamide. The table came from immunoSEQ multiplex PCR; TCRdb's copy has only in-frame clones and leaves some out. The repertoire includes 16,000 or so clones, around 91% of them detected once, and 0.5% to 0.6% sits in the top ten. The sample consisted of CD4+ T cells sorted from blood, taken after allogeneic stem cell transplant with posttransplant cyclophosphamide. All receptors derive from a male patient aged 60 to 75 who received an allogeneic stem cell transplant from a related donor and was CMV-positive. These T cells may partly come from the graft donor. The CDR3 runs from the conserved cysteine through the conserved F or W. D genes are given only for firm matches. Clone size appears in some rows only: once, few, many, or a class for an expanded clone.

len: 13
abundance: .
v_gene: TRBV11-3
d_gene: .
j_gene: TRBJ2-7
CDR3nt: TGTGCCAGCAGCTTAGATTTGGGGGGCGAGCAGTACTTC
CDR3aa: CASSLDLGGEQYF

len: 13
abundance: .
v_gene: TRBV27
d_gene: .
j_gene: TRBJ2-3
CDR3nt: TGTGCCAGCAGCCCGCTCGAGTCAGATACGCAGTATTTT
CDR3aa: CASSPLESDTQYF

len: 13
abundance: .
v_gene: TRBV10-2
d_gene: .
j_gene: TRBJ1-6
CDR3nt: TGCGCCGGGTCACAGAGCTATAATTCACCCCTCCACTTT
CDR3aa: CAGSQSYNSPLHF

len: 14
abundance: .
v_gene: TRBV19
d_gene: .
j_gene: TRBJ1-2
CDR3nt: TGTGCCAGTACTTTTTCTCCGACTGACTATGGCTACACCTTC
CDR3aa: CASTFSPTDYGYTF

len: 16
abundance: .
v_gene: TRBV12-5
d_gene: TRBD2
j_gene: TRBJ2-5
CDR3nt: TGTGCTAGTGGTGCCCTGGAGCGGGGGGGCGGTGAGACCCAGTACTTC
CDR3aa: CASGALERGGGETQYF

len: 15
abundance: .
v_gene: TRBV6-1
d_gene: TRBD1
j_gene: TRBJ1-3
CDR3nt: TGTGCCAGCAGCCGGACAGGCAGCTCTGGAAACACCATATATTTT
CDR3aa: CASSRTGSSGNTIYF

len: 18
abundance: .
v_gene: TRBV7-6
d_gene: .
j_gene: TRBJ2-3
CDR3nt: TGTGCCAGCAGCCAAGTGGCACCTCGGACAGAAAATCCAGATACGCAGTATTTT
CDR3aa: CASSQVAPRTENPDTQYF

len: 15
abundance: few
v_gene: TRBV7-2
d_gene: .
j_gene: TRBJ1-2
CDR3nt: TGTGCCAGCAAGCTCACCAGGGAGGCAGAAAGTGGCTACACCTTC
CDR3aa: CASKLTREAESGYTF

len: 17
abundance: .
v_gene: TRBV23-1
d_gene: TRBD1
j_gene: TRBJ1-6
CDR3nt: TGCGCCAGCAGTCCGGACAGGGGGCTTCTGAATAATTCACCCCTCCACTTT
CDR3aa: CASSPDRGLLNNSPLHF

len: 14
abundance: .
v_gene: TRBV6-1
d_gene: .
j_gene: TRBJ1-3
CDR3nt: TGTGCCAGCAGCCCCTCGATCGGTGGAAACACCATATATTTT
CDR3aa: CASSPSIGGNTIYF

len: 16
abundance: .
v_gene: TRBV10-3
d_gene: .
j_gene: TRBJ2-7
CDR3nt: TGTGCCATCAGTGATGCTAGGACTGAAGTCTCCTACGAGCAGTACTTC
CDR3aa: CAISDARTEVSYEQYF

len: 13
abundance: few
v_gene: TRBV25-1
d_gene: .
j_gene: TRBJ1-4
CDR3nt: TGTGCCAGCAGTGGGGGGGCTAATGAAAAACTGTTTTTT
CDR3aa: CASSGGANEKLFF

len: 16
abundance: .
v_gene: TRBV9
d_gene: .
j_gene: TRBJ1-2
CDR3nt: TGTGCCAGCAGCGTAGCGGGAGGGGGGCCCGTCTATGGCTACACCTTC
CDR3aa: CASSVAGGGPVYGYTF

len: 14
abundance: .
v_gene: TRBV28
d_gene: .
j_gene: TRBJ2-5
CDR3nt: TGTGCCAGCAGTTCCGGCGGGGGCGGGGAGACCCAGTACTTC
CDR3aa: CASSSGGGGETQYF

len: 15
abundance: few
v_gene: TRBV11-2
d_gene: TRBD1
j_gene: TRBJ1-2
CDR3nt: TGTGCCAGCAGCTCCTTGGACAGGGGAGGAGATGGCTACACCTTC
CDR3aa: CASSSLDRGGDGYTF

len: 13
abundance: .
v_gene: TRBV4-2
d_gene: .
j_gene: TRBJ1-2
CDR3nt: TGTGCCAGCAGCCAAGATGGGGGGGCTGGCTACACCTTC
CDR3aa: CASSQDGGAGYTF

len: 15
abundance: .
v_gene: TRBV7-8
d_gene: TRBD1
j_gene: TRBJ2-7
CDR3nt: TGTGCCAGCAGCTTAGCAGGGACAGGGTTCTACGAGCAGTACTTC
CDR3aa: CASSLAGTGFYEQYF

len: 16
abundance: .
v_gene: TRBV9
d_gene: TRBD2
j_gene: TRBJ2-3
CDR3nt: TGTGCCAGCGGCAGAACTAGCGGGGAACACACAGATACGCAGTATTTT
CDR3aa: CASGRTSGEHTDTQYF

len: 14
abundance: .
v_gene: TRBV7-2
d_gene: .
j_gene: TRBJ2-7
CDR3nt: TGTGCCAGCAGCTTAGGGATCGGGGCCTACGAGCAGTACTTC
CDR3aa: CASSLGIGAYEQYF

len: 14
abundance: .
v_gene: TRBV10-3
d_gene: .
j_gene: TRBJ2-5
CDR3nt: TGTGCCATCAGTGCGGGCCGGGCGGGCGAGGCCCAGTACTTC
CDR3aa: CAISAGRAGEAQYF

len: 13
abundance: .
v_gene: TRBV12-5
d_gene: .
j_gene: TRBJ1-6
CDR3nt: TGTGCTAGTGGTTTGACTGATAATTCACCCCTCCACTTT
CDR3aa: CASGLTDNSPLHF

len: 14
abundance: .
v_gene: TRBV5-4
d_gene: .
j_gene: TRBJ1-4
CDR3nt: TGTGCCAGCAGCTTGGGGGGGGATTATGAAAAACTGTTTTTT
CDR3aa: CASSLGGDYEKLFF

len: 15
abundance: few
v_gene: TRBV6-5
d_gene: .
j_gene: TRBJ1-5
CDR3nt: TGTGCCAGCAGTTACTCGGTTAGCAGCAATCAGCCCCAGCATTTT
CDR3aa: CASSYSVSSNQPQHF

len: 13
abundance: .
v_gene: TRBV9
d_gene: .
j_gene: TRBJ2-1
CDR3nt: TGTGCCAGCAGCCCCCCTCTGTCCAATGAGCAGTTCTTC
CDR3aa: CASSPPLSNEQFF

len: 17
abundance: .
v_gene: TRBV9
d_gene: TRBD1
j_gene: TRBJ2-2
CDR3nt: TGTGCCAGCAGCGGCCGGGACAGGGGGCCGTACACCGGGGAGCTGTTTTTT
CDR3aa: CASSGRDRGPYTGELFF

len: 14
abundance: .
v_gene: TRBV30
d_gene: TRBD1
j_gene: TRBJ1-2
CDR3nt: TGTGCCTGGAGTGTTACAGGGGGTGCCTATGGCTACACCTTC
CDR3aa: CAWSVTGGAYGYTF

len: 12
abundance: .
v_gene: TRBV5-1
d_gene: .
j_gene: TRBJ2-1
CDR3nt: TGCGCCAGCAGCTTGGTTGCGGGGAAGCAGTTCTTC
CDR3aa: CASSLVAGKQFF

len: 13
abundance: .
v_gene: TRBV29-1
d_gene: .
j_gene: TRBJ1-1
CDR3nt: TGCAGCGTTGTAACGAACATGAACACTGAAGCTTTCTTT
CDR3aa: CSVVTNMNTEAFF

len: 15
abundance: .
v_gene: TRBV18
d_gene: .
j_gene: TRBJ1-3
CDR3nt: TGTGCCAGCTCACCAGGCCCAGGGCCTGGAAACACCATATATTTT
CDR3aa: CASSPGPGPGNTIYF

len: 16
abundance: .
v_gene: TRBV9
d_gene: .
j_gene: TRBJ2-5
CDR3nt: TGTGCCAGCAGCGTAGAGGGGGCTGGCGGGGAAGAGACCCAGTACTTC
CDR3aa: CASSVEGAGGEETQYF

len: 13
abundance: .
v_gene: TRBV5-4
d_gene: .
j_gene: TRBJ2-7
CDR3nt: TGTGCCAGCAGCGAACCGGCGGGAAACGAGCAGTACTTC
CDR3aa: CASSEPAGNEQYF

len: 14
abundance: .
v_gene: TRBV6-5
d_gene: .
j_gene: TRBJ2-1
CDR3nt: TGTGCCAGCAGTTACGCCCGGGATAACAATGAGCAGTTCTTC
CDR3aa: CASSYARDNNEQFF

len: 14
abundance: .
v_gene: TRBV15
d_gene: TRBD2
j_gene: TRBJ2-7
CDR3nt: TGTGCCACCAGCGCGGGGACTAACTCGTACGAGCAGTACTTC
CDR3aa: CATSAGTNSYEQYF

len: 14
abundance: .
v_gene: TRBV2
d_gene: TRBD1
j_gene: TRBJ2-4
CDR3nt: TGTGCCAGGGCGGGACAGGGTGGCAAAAACATTCAGTACTTC
CDR3aa: CARAGQGGKNIQYF

len: 14
abundance: .
v_gene: TRBV5-1
d_gene: TRBD2
j_gene: TRBJ2-1
CDR3nt: TGCGCCAGCAGCCCGGGAGCTAGCGGCAATGAGCAGTTCTTC
CDR3aa: CASSPGASGNEQFF

len: 15
abundance: .
v_gene: TRBV5-1
d_gene: TRBD1
j_gene: TRBJ1-4
CDR3nt: TGCGCCAGCAGCTTGGGACAGGGGTCTAATGAAAAACTGTTTTTT
CDR3aa: CASSLGQGSNEKLFF

len: 14
abundance: few
v_gene: TRBV6-4
d_gene: .
j_gene: TRBJ1-6
CDR3nt: TGTGCCAGCAGTGACTTCAGTACAGGATCACCCCTCCACTTT
CDR3aa: CASSDFSTGSPLHF

len: 14
abundance: once
v_gene: TRBV6-6
d_gene: .
j_gene: TRBJ1-3
CDR3nt: TGTGCCAGCAGTTTAGACACGGATCGAAACACCATATATTTT
CDR3aa: CASSLDTDRNTIYF

len: 12
abundance: .
v_gene: TRBV6-1
d_gene: .
j_gene: TRBJ1-1
CDR3nt: TGTGCCAGCAGCGTCCTCAACACTGAAGCTTTCTTT
CDR3aa: CASSVLNTEAFF

len: 14
abundance: .
v_gene: TRBV30
d_gene: TRBD1
j_gene: TRBJ2-2
CDR3nt: TGTGCCTGGAATACACAGGGGGCGGGCGGGGAGCTGTTTTTT
CDR3aa: CAWNTQGAGGELFF